A single sample is the source of the 16 T cell receptor beta chains below, sequenced in a study of technical replicates of blood from a handful of donors. Sequencing used immunoSEQ multiplex PCR; TCRdb keeps in-frame clones, though not all of them. The table has 65,000 to 90,000 clones, approximately 83% seen once; the top ten hold under 5.5%. Sequenced input: PBMCs. The source is a human donor in good health. Some clones in this sample may be carry-over from other donors' samples.

This clone appeared a few times. This CDR3 reads CASSLWVAGQNSWGTDTQYF. The CDR3 region has the DNA TGTGCCAGCAGTTTATGGGTGGCGGGTCAGAATAGCTGGGGCACAGATACGCAGTATTTT. This sequence joins TRBV27 and TRBJ2-3, with D perhaps matching TRBD2 (5 bases). V lost 1 base to trimming and J lost 1 base, with 24 bases between them. The CDR3 sequence is 20 residues long. Germline CDR1 is MNHEY and CDR2 is SMNVEV (reference sequence).

The chain combines TRBV30 with TRBJ1-3; weak D call: TRBD1 (5 bases). Trimming shortened V by 2 bases and J by 2 bases, and 7 bases separated the two germline ends. CDR1 and CDR2 from the germline V gene are GTSNPN and SVGIG (reference sequence). CDR3 size: 13 residues. The CDR3 coding sequence is TGTGCCTGGAGTCAGGGTCCTGGAAACACCATATATTTT. Its translation is CAWSQGPGNTIYF.

The gene calls are TRBV6-6 and TRBJ1-2, with D perhaps matching TRBD1 (6 bases). V lost 6 bases and J 1 base, leaving 12 bases between the germline ends. Germline CDR1 and CDR2: MNHNY and SVGAGI (reference sequence). The CDR3 is 14 amino acids. CDR3 protein: CASRDSQGNYGYTF. In nucleotides, the CDR3 is TGTGCCAGCAGAGATTCACAGGGTAACTATGGCTACACCTTC.

This chain joins TRBV7-8 and TRBJ1-6; D possibly corresponds to TRBD1 (6 bases). The germline V and J ends were trimmed by 5 bases and 10 bases, with 18 bases remaining between them. The germline gives CDR1 SGHVS, CDR2 FQNEAQ. The CDR3 has 15 residues. CDR3 DNA: TGTGCCAGCAGCCTCAGGGGCGCCTTAGGGTCACCCCTCCACTTT. Amino acid sequence: CASSLRGALGSPLHF.

CDR3 protein: CASRVQLQGGRAYVTDTQYF. CDR3 DNA sequence: TGTGCCAGCAGGGTTCAGCTGCAGGGCGGGAGGGCCTATGTAACAGATACGCAGTATTTT. This rearrangement joins TRBV11-3 to TRBJ2-3; 9 bases line up with TRBD2. Germline V lookup: CDR1 SGHNT, CDR2 YENEEA. The CDR3 length is 20 residues. The junction had 22 bases not matched to a gene; V was cut back by 6 bases and J by 3 bases.

The J gene is TRBJ2-1, the V gene TRBV5-3, with TRBD2 matching 7 bases. TRBV5-3 is classed as an ORF, of uncertain function. V was pared by 6 bases and J by 5 bases, with 11 bases of the junction left unmatched. This CDR3 contains 15 residues. For the CDR3, the DNA is TGTGCCAGAACCAAACGGGGCGGGAGCGACAATGAGCAGTTCTTC. Protein product: CARTKRGGSDNEQFF.

V is TRBV11-2 and J is TRBJ2-5, with 7 bases matching TRBD2. Germline assignment: CDR1 SGHAT and CDR2 FQNNGV. The junction had 4 bases not matched to a gene; V was cut back by 5 bases and J by 1 base. This CDR3 comprises 14 residues. The CDR3 DNA is TGTGCCAGCAGCATGGGACTATCCCAAGAGACCCAGTACTTC. It translates to CASSMGLSQETQYF.

This clone was recorded once. The chain couples TRBV6-1 to TRBJ2-1; 14 bases line up with TRBD2. CDR1 and CDR2 from the germline V gene are MNHNS and SASEGT. CDR3 size: 16 residues. J was trimmed by 8 bases and V by 3 bases; bases with no gene match: 6. The CDR3 DNA reads as TGTGCCAGCAGTGACCGACTAGCGGGAGGGTACGATGAGCAGTTCTTC. Its protein is CASSDRLAGGYDEQFF.

The rearrangement joins TRBV10-3 to TRBJ2-1; D possibly corresponds to TRBD2 (5 bases). Germline CDR1 and CDR2: ENHRY and SYGVKD. The CDR3 is 14 residues long. V gave up 2 bases and J gave up 3 bases, with 8 bases separating them. The chain's CDR3 is CAISEERDYNEQFF. Written as DNA, the CDR3 is TGTGCCATCAGTGAGGAGAGGGACTACAATGAGCAGTTCTTC.

This rearrangement joins TRBV9 to TRBJ1-2; D ambiguous. The CDR3 sequence is 12 residues long. The V gene's germline CDR1 is SGDLS and CDR2 YYNGEE. Trimming shortened V by 0 bases and J by 5 bases, and 5 bases separated the two germline ends. As DNA, the CDR3 is TGTGCCAGCAGCGTAGCGGGATATGGCTACACCTTC. This encodes CASSVAGYGYTF.

The V call is TRBV10-3, the J call TRBJ2-1, with 9 nucleotides matching TRBD1. This CDR3 is 16 amino acids long. V lost 2 bases to trimming and J lost 9 bases; unmatched junction nucleotides: 11. In germline, CDR1 is ENHRY, CDR2 SYGVKD. CDR3: CAISERAGTGYGEQFF. CDR3 sequence (DNA): TGTGCCATCAGTGAGAGAGCCGGGACAGGGTATGGTGAGCAGTTCTTC.

The chain combines TRBV7-2 with TRBJ2-5; maybe TRBD2 (7 bases). The CDR3 length is 14 residues. Germline values: CDR1 SGHTA, CDR2 FQGNSA. The V end was cut by 1 base, the J end by 11 bases, with 17 bases between. Here the CDR3 reads CASSLEGVRGPQYF. The DNA of the CDR3 is TGTGCCAGCAGCTTAGAGGGGGTGCGGGGGCCTCAGTACTTC.

This clone was picked up a small number of times. This rearrangement joins TRBV7-2 to TRBJ2-3; possible D gene TRBD2, 7 bases. Trimming pared 5 bases from V and 8 bases from J, leaving 20 bases between. The CDR3 sequence is 15 residues long. Germline V CDR1 and CDR2: SGHTA, FQGNSA. This chain's CDR3 is CASSATRGASGTQYF. As DNA, the CDR3 is TGTGCCAGCAGCGCAACACGGGGGGCCTCGGGTACGCAGTATTTT.

The chain carries TRBV6-5 and TRBJ2-2; 9 bases are shared with TRBD2. The CDR3 is 15 amino acids. Germline V CDR1 and CDR2: MNHEY, SVGAGI. With V trimmed by 2 bases and J by 9 bases, 7 bases remained unmatched. The CDR3 nucleotides read TGTGCCAGCAGTTACCGCGCGGGAGGGGCATGGGAGCTGTTTTTT. Translated, it gives CASSYRAGGAWELFF.

The V and J genes are TRBV30 and TRBJ2-7; the match to TRBD1 covers 12 bases. Trimming took 6 bases from V and 3 from J; bases not matched to a gene: 6. The CDR3 length is 14 residues. The germline V gene has CDR1 GTSNPN and CDR2 SVGIG (reference sequence). The CDR3 bases are TGTGCCTGTACGGGACAGGGGGCTTTCTACGAGCAGTACTTC. Its translation is CACTGQGAFYEQYF. Full variable domain (missing parts from reference TRBV30 and TRBJ2-7): SQTIHQWPATLVQPVGSPLSLECTVEGTSNPNLYWYRQAAGRGLQLLFYSVGIGQISSEVPQNLSASRPQDRQFILSSKKLLLSDSGFYLCACTGQGAFYEQYFGPGTRLTVT.

This chain links TRBV6-5 with TRBJ2-6; D may be TRBD1 (6 bases). V lost 4 bases to trimming and J lost 6 bases, with 13 bases between them. The CDR3 is made up of 15 amino acids. Germline values: CDR1 MNHEY, CDR2 SVGAGI. The CDR3 sequence: CASSSTGKSANVLTF. CDR3 DNA sequence: TGTGCCAGCAGTTCTACAGGGAAATCGGCCAACGTCCTGACTTTC.